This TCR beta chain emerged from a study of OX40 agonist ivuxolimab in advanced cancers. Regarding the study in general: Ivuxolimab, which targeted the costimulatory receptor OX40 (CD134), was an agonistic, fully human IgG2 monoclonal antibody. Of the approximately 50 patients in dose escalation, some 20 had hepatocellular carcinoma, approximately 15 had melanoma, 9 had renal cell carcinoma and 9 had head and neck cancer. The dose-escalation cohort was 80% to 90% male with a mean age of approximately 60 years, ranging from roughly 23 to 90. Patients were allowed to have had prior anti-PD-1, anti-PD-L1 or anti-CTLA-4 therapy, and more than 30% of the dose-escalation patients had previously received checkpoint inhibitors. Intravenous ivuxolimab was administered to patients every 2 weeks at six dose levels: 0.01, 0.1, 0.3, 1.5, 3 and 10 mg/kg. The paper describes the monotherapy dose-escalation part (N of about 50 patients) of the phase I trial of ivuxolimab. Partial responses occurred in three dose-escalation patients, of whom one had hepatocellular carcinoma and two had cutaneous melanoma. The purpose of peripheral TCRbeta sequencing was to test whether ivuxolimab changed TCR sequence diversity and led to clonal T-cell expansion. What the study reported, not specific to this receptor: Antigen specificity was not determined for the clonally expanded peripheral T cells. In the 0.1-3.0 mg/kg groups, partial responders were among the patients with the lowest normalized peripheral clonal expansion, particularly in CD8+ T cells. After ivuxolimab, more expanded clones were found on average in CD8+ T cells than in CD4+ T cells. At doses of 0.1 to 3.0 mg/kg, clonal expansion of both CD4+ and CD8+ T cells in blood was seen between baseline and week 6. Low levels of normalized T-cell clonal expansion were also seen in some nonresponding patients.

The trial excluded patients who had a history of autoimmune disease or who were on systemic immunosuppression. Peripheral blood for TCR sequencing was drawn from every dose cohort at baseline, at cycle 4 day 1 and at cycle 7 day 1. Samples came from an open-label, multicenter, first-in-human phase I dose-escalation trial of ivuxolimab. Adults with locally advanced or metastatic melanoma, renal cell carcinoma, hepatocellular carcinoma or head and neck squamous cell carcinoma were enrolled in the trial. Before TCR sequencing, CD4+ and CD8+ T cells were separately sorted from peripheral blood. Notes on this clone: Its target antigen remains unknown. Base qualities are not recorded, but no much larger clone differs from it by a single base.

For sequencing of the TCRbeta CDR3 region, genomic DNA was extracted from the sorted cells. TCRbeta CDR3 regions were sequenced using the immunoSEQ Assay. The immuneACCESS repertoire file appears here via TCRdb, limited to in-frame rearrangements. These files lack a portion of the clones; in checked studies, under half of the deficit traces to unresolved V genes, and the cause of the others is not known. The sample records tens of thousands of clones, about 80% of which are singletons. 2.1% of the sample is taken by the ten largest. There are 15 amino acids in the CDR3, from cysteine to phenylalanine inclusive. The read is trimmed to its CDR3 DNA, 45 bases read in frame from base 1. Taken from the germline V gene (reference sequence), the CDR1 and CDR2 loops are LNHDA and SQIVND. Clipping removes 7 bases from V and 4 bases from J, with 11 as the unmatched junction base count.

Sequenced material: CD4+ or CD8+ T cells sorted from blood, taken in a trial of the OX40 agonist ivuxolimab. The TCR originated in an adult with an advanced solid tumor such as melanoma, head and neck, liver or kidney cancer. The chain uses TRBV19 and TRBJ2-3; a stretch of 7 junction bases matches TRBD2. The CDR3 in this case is CASTAQRGVADTQYF. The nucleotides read TGTGCCAGTACAGCCCAGCGGGGAGTGGCAGATACGCAGTATTTT.